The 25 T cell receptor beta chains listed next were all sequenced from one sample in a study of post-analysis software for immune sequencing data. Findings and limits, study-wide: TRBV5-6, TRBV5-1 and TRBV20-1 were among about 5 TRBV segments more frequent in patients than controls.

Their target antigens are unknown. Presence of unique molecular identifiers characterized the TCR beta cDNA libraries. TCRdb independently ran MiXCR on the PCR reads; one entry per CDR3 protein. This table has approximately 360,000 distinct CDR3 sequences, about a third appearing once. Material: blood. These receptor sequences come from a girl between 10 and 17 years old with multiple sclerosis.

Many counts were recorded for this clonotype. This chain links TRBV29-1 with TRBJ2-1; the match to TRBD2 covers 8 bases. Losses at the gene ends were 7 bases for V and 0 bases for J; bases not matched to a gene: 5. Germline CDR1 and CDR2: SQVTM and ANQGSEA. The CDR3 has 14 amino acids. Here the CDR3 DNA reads TGCAGCGCACTTGCGGGAGGCTCCTACAATGAGCAGTTCTTC. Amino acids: CSALAGGSYNEQFF.

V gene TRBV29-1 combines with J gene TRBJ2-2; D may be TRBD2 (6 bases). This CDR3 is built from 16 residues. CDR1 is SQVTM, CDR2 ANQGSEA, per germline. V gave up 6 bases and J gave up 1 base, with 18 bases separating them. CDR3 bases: TGCAGCGTAGCCAGGCGGGGAAGGGAGAACACCGGGGAGCTGTTTTTT. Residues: CSVARRGRENTGELFF.

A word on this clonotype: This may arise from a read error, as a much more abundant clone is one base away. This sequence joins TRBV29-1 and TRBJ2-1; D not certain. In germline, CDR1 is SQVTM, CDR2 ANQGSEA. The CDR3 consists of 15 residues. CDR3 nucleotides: TGCGGCGTTGCCCCTACTTTCAGCTCCTACAATGAGCAGTTCTTC. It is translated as CGVAPTFSSYNEQFF.

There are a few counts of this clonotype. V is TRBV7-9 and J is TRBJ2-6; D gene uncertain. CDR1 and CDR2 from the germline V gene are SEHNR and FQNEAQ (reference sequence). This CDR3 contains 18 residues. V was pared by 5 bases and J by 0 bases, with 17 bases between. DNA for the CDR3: TGTGCCAGCAGCGCAAAAGAAGGCCCGACCTCTGGGGCCAACGTCCTGACTTTC. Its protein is CASSAKEGPTSGANVLTF. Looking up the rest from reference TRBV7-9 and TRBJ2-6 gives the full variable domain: DTGVSQNPRHKITKRGQNVTFRCDPISEHNRLYWYRQTLGQGPEFLTYFQNEAQLEKSRLLSDRFSAERPKGSFSTLEIQRTEQGDSAMYLCASSAKEGPTSGANVLTFGAGSRLTVL.

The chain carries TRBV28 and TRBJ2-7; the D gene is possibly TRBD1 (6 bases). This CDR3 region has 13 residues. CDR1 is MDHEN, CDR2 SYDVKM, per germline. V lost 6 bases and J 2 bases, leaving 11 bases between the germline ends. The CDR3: CASSLGHTYEQYF. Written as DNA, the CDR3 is TGTGCCAGCAGCCTGGGACATACCTACGAGCAGTACTTC.

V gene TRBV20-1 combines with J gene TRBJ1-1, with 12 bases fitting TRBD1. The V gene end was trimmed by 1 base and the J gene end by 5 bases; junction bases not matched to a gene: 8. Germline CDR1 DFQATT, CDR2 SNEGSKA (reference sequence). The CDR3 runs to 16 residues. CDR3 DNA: TGCAGTGCTAGAGGGGGACAGGGGGCGATGTGGACTGAAGCTTTCTTT. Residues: CSARGGQGAMWTEAFF.

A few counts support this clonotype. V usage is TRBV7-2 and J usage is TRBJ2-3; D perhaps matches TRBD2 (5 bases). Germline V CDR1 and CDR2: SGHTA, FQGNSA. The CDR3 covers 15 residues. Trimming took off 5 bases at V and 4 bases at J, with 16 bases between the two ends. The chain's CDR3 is CASSPRSDSADTQYF. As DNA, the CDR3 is TGTGCCAGCAGCCCGAGATCGGACTCCGCAGATACGCAGTATTTT. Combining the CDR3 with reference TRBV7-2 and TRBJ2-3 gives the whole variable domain GAGVSQSPSNKVTEKGKDVELRCDPISGHTALYWYRQSLGQGLEFLIYFQGNSAPDKSGLPSDRFSAERTGGSVSTLTIQRTQQEDSAVYLCASSPRSDSADTQYFGPGTRLTVL.

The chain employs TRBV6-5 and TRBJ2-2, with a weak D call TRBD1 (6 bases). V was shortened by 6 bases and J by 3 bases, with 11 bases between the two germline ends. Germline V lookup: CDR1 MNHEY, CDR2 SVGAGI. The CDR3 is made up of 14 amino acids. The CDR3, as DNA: TGTGCCAGCAGAGACAGGCCAGACACCGGGGAGCTGTTTTTT. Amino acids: CASRDRPDTGELFF.

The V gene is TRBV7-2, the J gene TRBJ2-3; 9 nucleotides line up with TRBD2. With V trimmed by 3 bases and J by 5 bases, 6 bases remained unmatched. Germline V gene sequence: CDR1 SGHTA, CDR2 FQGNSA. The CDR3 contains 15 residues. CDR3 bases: TGTGCCAGCAGCTTCGCGGGGGGGCCAGGAGATACGCAGTATTTT. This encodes CASSFAGGPGDTQYF. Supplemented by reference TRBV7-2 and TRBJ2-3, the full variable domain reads GAGVSQSPSNKVTEKGKDVELRCDPISGHTALYWYRQSLGQGLEFLIYFQGNSAPDKSGLPSDRFSAERTGGSVSTLTIQRTQQEDSAVYLCASSFAGGPGDTQYFGPGTRLTVL.

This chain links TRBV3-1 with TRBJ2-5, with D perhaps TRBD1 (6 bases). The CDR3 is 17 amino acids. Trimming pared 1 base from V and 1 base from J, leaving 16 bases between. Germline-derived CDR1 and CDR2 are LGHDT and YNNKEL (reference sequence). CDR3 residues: CASSQGLGTLAQETQYF. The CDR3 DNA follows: TGTGCCAGCAGCCAAGGACTTGGGACATTAGCCCAAGAGACCCAGTACTTC.

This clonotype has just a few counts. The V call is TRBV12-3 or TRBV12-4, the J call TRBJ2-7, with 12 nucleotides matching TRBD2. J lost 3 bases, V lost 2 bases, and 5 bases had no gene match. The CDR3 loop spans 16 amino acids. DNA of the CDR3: TGTGCCAGCAGTTTAATCACTAGCGGGGGGTACTACGAGCAGTACTTC. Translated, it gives CASSLITSGGYYEQYF.

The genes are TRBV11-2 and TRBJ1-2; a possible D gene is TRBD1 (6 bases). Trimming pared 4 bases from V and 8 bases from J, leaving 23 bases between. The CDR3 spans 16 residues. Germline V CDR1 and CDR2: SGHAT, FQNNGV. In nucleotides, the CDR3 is TGTGCCAGCAGCTCCCTCGACAGGCCGCAACCCACGGGCTACACCTTC. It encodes CASSSLDRPQPTGYTF.

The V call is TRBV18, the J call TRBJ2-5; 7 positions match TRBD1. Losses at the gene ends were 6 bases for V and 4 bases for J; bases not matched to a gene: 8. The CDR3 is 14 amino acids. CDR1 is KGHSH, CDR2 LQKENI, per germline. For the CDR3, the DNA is TGTGCCAGCTCGCAAACAGGGGTGCCAGAGACCCAGTACTTC. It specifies CASSQTGVPETQYF.

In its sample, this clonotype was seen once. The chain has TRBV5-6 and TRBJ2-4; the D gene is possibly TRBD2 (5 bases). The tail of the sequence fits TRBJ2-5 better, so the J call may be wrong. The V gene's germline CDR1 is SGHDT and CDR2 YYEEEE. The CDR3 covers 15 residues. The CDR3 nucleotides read TGTGCCAGCAGCTTGGCGGGAATTAGGCAAGAGACCCAGTACTTC. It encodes CASSLAGIRQETQYF.

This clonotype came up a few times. In DNA form, the CDR3 reads TGTGCCAGCACCGAACGAACTAGCGGGGGAAATGAGCAGTTCTTC. It is translated as CASTERTSGGNEQFF. The chain has TRBV11-2 and TRBJ2-1; 11 nucleotides align to TRBD2. This CDR3 spans 15 amino acids. The V gene end was trimmed by 7 bases and the J gene end by 7 bases; junction bases not matched to a gene: 9. Germline CDR1 and CDR2: SGHAT and FQNNGV. Using reference TRBV11-2 and TRBJ2-1 for the parts outside the CDR3, the full variable domain is EAGVAQSPRYKIIEKRQSVAFWCNPISGHATLYWYQQILGQGPKLLIQFQNNGVVDDSQLPKDRFSAERLKGVDSTLKIQPAKLEDSAVYLCASTERTSGGNEQFFGPGTRLTVL.

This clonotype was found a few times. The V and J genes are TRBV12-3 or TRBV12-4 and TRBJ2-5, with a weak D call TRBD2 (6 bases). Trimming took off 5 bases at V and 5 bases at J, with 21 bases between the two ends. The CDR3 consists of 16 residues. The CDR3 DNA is TGTGCCAGCAGTACTGGACTATTGGGGTATGGGGAGACCCAGTACTTC. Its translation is CASSTGLLGYGETQYF.

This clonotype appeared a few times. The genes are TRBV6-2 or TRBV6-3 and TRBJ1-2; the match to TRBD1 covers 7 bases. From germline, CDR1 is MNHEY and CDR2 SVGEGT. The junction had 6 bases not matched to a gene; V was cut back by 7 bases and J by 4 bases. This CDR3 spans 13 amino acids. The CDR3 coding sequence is TGTGCCAGCACCTTATGGGACAGCTATGGCTACACCTTC. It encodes CASTLWDSYGYTF.

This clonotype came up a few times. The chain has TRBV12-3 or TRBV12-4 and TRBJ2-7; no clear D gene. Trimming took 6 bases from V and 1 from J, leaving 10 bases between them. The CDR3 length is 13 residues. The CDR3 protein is CASRSDGSYEQYF. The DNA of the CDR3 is TGTGCCAGCAGATCAGACGGATCCTACGAGCAGTACTTC.

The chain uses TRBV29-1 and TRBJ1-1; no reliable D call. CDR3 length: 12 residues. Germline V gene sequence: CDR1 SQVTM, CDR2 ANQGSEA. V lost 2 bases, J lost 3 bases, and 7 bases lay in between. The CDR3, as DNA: TGCAGCGTTGAATCAGGAGACACTGAAGCTTTCTTT. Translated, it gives CSVESGDTEAFF.

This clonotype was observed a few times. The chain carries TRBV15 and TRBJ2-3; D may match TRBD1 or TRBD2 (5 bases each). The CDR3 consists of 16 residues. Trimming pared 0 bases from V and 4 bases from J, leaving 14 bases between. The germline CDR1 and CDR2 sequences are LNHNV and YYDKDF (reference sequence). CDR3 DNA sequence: TGTGCCACCAGCAGAGATGGTGGTTTGGGGGCAGATACGCAGTATTTT. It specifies CATSRDGGLGADTQYF.

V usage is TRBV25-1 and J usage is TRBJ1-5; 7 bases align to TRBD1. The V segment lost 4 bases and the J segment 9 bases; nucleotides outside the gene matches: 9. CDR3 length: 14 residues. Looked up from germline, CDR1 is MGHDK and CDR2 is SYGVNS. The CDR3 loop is CASSAGTAFGPQHF. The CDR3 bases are TGTGCCAGCAGTGCAGGGACAGCCTTTGGGCCCCAGCATTTT.

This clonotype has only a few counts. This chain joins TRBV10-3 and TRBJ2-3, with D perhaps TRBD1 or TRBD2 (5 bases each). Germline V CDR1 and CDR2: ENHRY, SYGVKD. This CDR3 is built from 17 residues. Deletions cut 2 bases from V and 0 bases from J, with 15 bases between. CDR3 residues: CAISEPGPGQSTDTQYF. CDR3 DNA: TGTGCCATCAGTGAGCCCGGCCCGGGGCAGAGCACAGATACGCAGTATTTT.

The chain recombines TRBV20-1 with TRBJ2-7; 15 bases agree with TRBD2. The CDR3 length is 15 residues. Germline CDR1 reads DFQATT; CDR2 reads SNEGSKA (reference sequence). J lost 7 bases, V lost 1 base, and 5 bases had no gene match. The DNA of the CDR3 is TGCAGTGCTAGAGCCACCGGGACTAGCGGGGGGGAGCAGTACTTC. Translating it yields CSARATGTSGGEQYF.

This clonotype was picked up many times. The CDR3, as DNA: TGTGCCAGCAGCCTGCCTTACACCGGGGAGCTGTTTTTT. Translating it yields CASSLPYTGELFF. The V and J genes are TRBV7-3 and TRBJ2-2; D remains unclear. The CDR3 consists of 13 residues. Germline CDR1 SGHTA, CDR2 FQGTGA. V was trimmed by 5 bases and J by 3 bases, leaving 7 bases between them. The full variable domain, in which reference TRBV7-3 and TRBJ2-2 provide the parts outside the CDR3, is GAGVSQTPSNKVTEKGKYVELRCDPISGHTALYWYRQSLGQGPEFLIYFQGTGAADDSGLPNDRFFAVRPEGSVSTLKIQRTERGDSAVYLCASSLPYTGELFFGEGSRLTVL.

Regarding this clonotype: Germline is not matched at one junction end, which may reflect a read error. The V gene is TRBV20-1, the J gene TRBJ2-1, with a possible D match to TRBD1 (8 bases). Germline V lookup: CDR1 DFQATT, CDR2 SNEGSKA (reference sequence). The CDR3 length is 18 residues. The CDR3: CSARDPGNRGGSYNERFF. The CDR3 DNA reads TGCAGTGCTAGAGATCCGGGCAACAGGGGGGGATCCTACAATGAGCGGTTCTTC.